Listed below are T cell receptor beta chains from one sample, sequenced in a study of breast tumors, draining lymph nodes, adjacent tissues. TCRdb processed the multiplex PCR reads anew with MiXCR; each CDR3 protein has one entry. Of about 14,000 distinct CDR3 sequences detected, around 57% appear once; the ten largest clones hold under 55%. The specimen was tumor-adjacent breast tissue. Receptors were obtained from a female donor with breast cancer. Some clones in this sample may be carry-over from other donors' samples. CDR3s include the opening cysteine and the closing phenylalanine or tryptophan.

TRBJ2-1 | TRBV29-1 | CSVGHNNEQFF
TRBJ2-5 | TRBV7-2 | CASIAGGTGTQYF
TRBJ2-7 | TRBV7-8 | CANSLGTERHYEQHF
TRBJ2-3 | TRBV7-2 | CASSFLGHQTDTQYF
TRBJ1-2 | TRBV7-9 | CASSPPQGGYTF
TRBJ1-6 | TRBV10-1 | CASSLGNSPLHF
TRBJ1-4 | TRBV29-1 | CSVSRTGINEKLFF
TRBJ2-3 | TRBV7-2 | CASSSLGSTDTQYF
TRBJ1-5 | TRBV12-3/TRBV12-4 | CASRHNVDQPQHF
TRBJ2-5 | TRBV7-2 | CASSFYFAGSQETQYF
TRBJ1-4 | TRBV19 | CASSTSAYNEKLFF
TRBJ2-1 | TRBV5-5 | CASSLHPGEQFF
TRBJ2-7 | TRBV7-9 | CASSLEALEQYF
TRBJ1-5 | TRBV19 | CASIGPNSNQPQHF
TRBJ1-6 | TRBV7-9 | CASSSKDLVGARSPLHF